This TCR beta chain was recorded in a study of T cell changes during pregnancy in multiple sclerosis (dated by TCRdb to between 2018 and 2021). Regarding the complete study: Changes in the T cell repertoire over the course of pregnancy were examined in this study in women with multiple sclerosis.

Trimming at the junction amounts to 0 bases on V and 6 bases on J, and the germline ends lie 12 bases apart. Including the terminal cysteine and phenylalanine, the CDR3 comprises 14 residues. The DNA shown is the 42-base CDR3, in frame from base 1. The CDR1 and CDR2 encoded by the germline V gene are SGDLS and YYNGEE. In regard to this clone: Which antigen it targets is not known. The record has no base qualities; no much larger clone is one base away.

Library preparation employed the immunoSEQ multiplex PCR assay. Here the immuneACCESS table is served through TCRdb, limited to in-frame sequences with V and J called. Missing clones are a known gap in these copies; in checked studies unresolved V genes cover under half, and the rest lacks a known reason. The sample table shows tens of thousands of clones, and about 85% are seen once. The ten biggest clones cover 1.2% of the sample. Sequenced material: CD4+ T cells from peripheral blood mononuclear cells, taken in the second trimester of pregnancy. The source of this sequence is a female donor with multiple sclerosis, enrolled in a pregnancy study. The rearranged segments are TRBV9 and TRBJ1-2; the D segment cannot be called with confidence. The base sequence is TGTGCCAGCAGCGTAGGCACTTCCGCGGATGGCTACACCTTC. Its coded protein is CASSVGTSADGYTF.